The 2 T cell receptor beta chains reported below all come from one sample, sequenced in a study of cytomegalovirus exposure and HLA in healthy donors. The study ran its PCR with 60 Vbeta and 13 Jbeta primers. Generated by immunoSEQ multiplex PCR, the TCRdb table keeps only in-frame clones and is missing some. The sample holds 150,000 to 200,000 clones, 70% to 90% seen once. The sequencing sample was made of PBMCs. The receptors stem from a woman aged 18-35 years in good health and CMV-seropositive.

The chain carries TRBV9 and TRBJ2-3; 7 bases are a match to TRBD2. J was trimmed by 1 base and V by 4 bases; bases with no gene match: 9. The CDR3 extends over 16 amino acids. In germline, CDR1 is SGDLS, CDR2 YYNGEE. The CDR3 protein is CASSRTSLAGTDTQYF. CDR3 bases: TGTGCCAGCAGCCGAACCTCTCTAGCGGGCACAGATACGCAGTATTTT.

This sequence joins TRBV30 and TRBJ1-2; a weak D match, TRBD1 (6 bases). This CDR3 has 13 amino acids. V was trimmed by 1 base and J by 5 bases, leaving 11 bases between them. Per the germline V gene, CDR1 is GTSNPN and CDR2 is SVGIG (reference sequence). This CDR3 reads CAWSEDRIYGYTF. Here the CDR3 DNA reads TGTGCCTGGAGTGAGGACAGAATATATGGCTACACCTTC.